The clone carrying this T cell receptor (beta chain) was found many times. The antigen remains undetermined. The PBMCs had their origin in around 9.1 ml of fresh peripheral blood. Amplification yielded TCR beta CDR3 regions, with RNA transcripts as the source. The HTBI primer set drove a first-round RT-PCR of the TCR CDR3. TCRdb re-derived calls from the multiplex PCR reads in MiXCR, one entry per CDR3 protein. Here the sample spans fewer than 750,000 distinct CDR3 sequences, 14% to 15% being singletons. The sample comes from a study of T cells in Graves' hyperthyroidism and ophthalmopathy. Study summary: Peripheral blood was acquired at first diagnosis, ahead of any therapy whatsoever. Findings of the study overall: Separating ophthalmopathy from stable hyperthyroidism was achieved by a 13 V-J model.

Germline V gene sequence: CDR1 MRHNA, CDR2 SNTAGT. This CDR3 is 15 amino acids long. Trimming at V came to 0 bases and at J to 8 bases, leaving 5 bases not matched to a gene. The sample comprised blood. This clonotype was obtained from a woman aged 40-49 years with Graves' ophthalmopathy. V usage is TRBV6-4 and J usage is TRBJ2-1; 9 nucleotides agree with TRBD2. This chain's CDR3 is CASSDSGTSSDEQFF. CDR3 nucleotide sequence: TGTGCCAGCAGTGACTCTGGGACTAGCTCGGATGAGCAGTTCTTC.